A single sample is the source of the 11 T cell receptor beta chains below, sequenced in a study of T cells in Graves' hyperthyroidism and ophthalmopathy. RNA transcripts gave rise to amplified TCR beta CDR3 regions. The HTBI primer set drove a first-round RT-PCR of the TCR CDR3. TCRdb re-called the multiplex PCR reads with MiXCR, one entry per CDR3 protein. The data contain a few hundred thousand distinct CDR3 sequences, more than 13% of them singletons. Sequencing input: blood. The receptor source for this set is a woman aged 25-40 years with Graves' hyperthyroidism.

The J gene is TRBJ1-3, the V gene TRBV7-9, with unresolved D. Germline values: CDR1 SEHNR, CDR2 FQNEAQ (reference sequence). The CDR3 is 12 residues long. V dropped 5 bases and J dropped 8 bases, with 10 bases sitting between them. This CDR3 reads CASSRPTDTIYF. The DNA of the CDR3 is TGTGCCAGCAGCCGTCCAACGGACACCATATATTTT.

The J gene is TRBJ1-2, the V gene TRBV7-9, with unresolved D. V lost 1 base and J lost 4, with 10 bases in between. This CDR3 is built from 14 residues. Germline V gives CDR1 SEHNR, CDR2 FQNEAQ (reference sequence). Written as DNA, the CDR3 is TGTGCCAGCAGCTTAGATGGGGTGGCCTATGGCTACACCTTC. Protein sequence: CASSLDGVAYGYTF.

This clonotype has ten or more counts. This chain links TRBV11-2 with TRBJ1-2, with D uncertain. The CDR3 sequence is 12 residues long. Germline V gene sequence: CDR1 SGHAT, CDR2 FQNNGV. V was clipped by 0 bases and J by 8 bases, with 7 bases between them. In nucleotides, the CDR3 is TGTGCCAGCAGCTTAGAGGGAGGGGGCTACACCTTC. Amino acid sequence: CASSLEGGGYTF.

V gene TRBV14 combines with J gene TRBJ2-2; TRBD2 is a possible D gene (5 bases). The ends were cut back, 6 bases at V and 3 bases at J, with 14 bases in the middle. Germline V CDR1 and CDR2: SGHDN, FVKESK. The CDR3 runs to 15 residues. The CDR3 loop is CASRSSGIHTGELFF. In nucleotides, the CDR3 is TGTGCCAGCAGATCTTCCGGGATCCACACCGGGGAGCTGTTTTTT.

Ten or more counts support this clonotype. V and J are TRBV5-5 and TRBJ2-3; D remains unclear. This CDR3 spans 11 amino acids. The germline V and J ends were trimmed by 2 bases and 4 bases, with 2 bases remaining between them. CDR1 is SGHKS and CDR2 is YYEKEE in the germline V gene (reference sequence). The CDR3 bases are TGTGCCAGCAGCTTTCCAGATACGCAGTATTTT. It yields the protein CASSFPDTQYF.

The sample holds many counts of this clonotype. This sequence joins TRBV11-3 and TRBJ2-3, with 9 bases that match TRBD2. The CDR3 extends over 16 amino acids. V lost 1 base to trimming and J lost 2 bases; unmatched junction nucleotides: 4. Looked up from germline, CDR1 is SGHNT and CDR2 is YENEEA. In DNA, the CDR3 is TGTGCCAGCAGCTTAGGACAGCGGGAGGCCACAGATACGCAGTATTTT. It specifies CASSLGQREATDTQYF.

The sample holds many counts of this clonotype. CDR3 sequence (DNA): TGTGCCAGCAGCCAAGGGACTAACTCCTACGAGCAGTACTTC. Encoded protein: CASSQGTNSYEQYF. V usage is TRBV3-1 and J usage is TRBJ2-7; possible D gene TRBD2, 6 bases. Germline CDR1 is LGHDT and CDR2 is YNNKEL (reference sequence). V shed 1 base and J shed 0 bases, with 7 bases lying between them. The CDR3 spans 14 residues.

The rearrangement joins TRBV7-6 to TRBJ2-1, with 11 bases matching TRBD2. Trimming cost V 1 base and J 3 bases; bases outside gene matches: 17. The V gene's germline CDR1 is SGHVS and CDR2 FNYEAQ. There are 21 residues in the CDR3. Here the CDR3 reads CASSLEEAPLAGVAGYNEQFF. The CDR3 nucleotides read TGTGCCAGCAGCTTAGAGGAGGCCCCACTAGCGGGAGTTGCGGGCTACAATGAGCAGTTCTTC.

This clonotype came up many times. V usage is TRBV12-3 or TRBV12-4 and J usage is TRBJ1-4; D is undetermined. The CDR3 length is 16 residues. Trimming removed 2 bases from V and 6 bases from J, with 16 bases in between. For the CDR3, the DNA is TGTGCCAGCAGTTTATTGGGAAAGGGTCCCGATGAAAAACTGTTTTTT. Translation gives CASSLLGKGPDEKLFF.

Many counts were recorded for this clonotype. The gene calls are TRBV12-3 or TRBV12-4 and TRBJ2-1; D is unclear. V lost 8 bases, J lost 7 bases, and 6 bases lay in between. There are 10 residues in the CDR3. CDR3 amino acids: CASGWNEQFF. CDR3 DNA: TGTGCCAGCGGGTGGAATGAGCAGTTCTTC.

This clonotype was observed a few times. The chain has TRBV14 and TRBJ2-1; D ambiguous. V gave up 0 bases and J gave up 2 bases, with 5 bases separating them. Per the germline V gene, CDR1 is SGHDN and CDR2 is FVKESK. The CDR3 has 14 residues. CDR3 protein: CASSQEQAYNEQFF. Here the CDR3 DNA reads TGTGCCAGCAGCCAAGAGCAGGCCTACAATGAGCAGTTCTTC.